This TCR beta chain originates from a study of technical replicates of blood from a few donors. Assay: immunoSEQ multiplex PCR; the TCRdb copy retains only in-frame clones and omits some. This table has 67,000 or so clones, roughly 95% appearing once. Trimming shortened V by 0 bases and J by 3 bases, and 15 bases separated the two germline ends. Per the germline V gene, CDR1 is SGHDT and CDR2 is YYEEEE. This CDR3 spans 16 amino acids. The chain couples TRBV5-6 to TRBJ1-1, with D tentatively TRBD1 (6 bases). The sequenced sample was T cells isolated from PBMCs. This receptor was taken from a human donor in good health. The CDR3 DNA follows: TGTGCCAGCAGCTTGGCTGGGACACTAAGACACACTGAAGCTTTCTTT. Its translation is CASSLAGTLRHTEAFF.